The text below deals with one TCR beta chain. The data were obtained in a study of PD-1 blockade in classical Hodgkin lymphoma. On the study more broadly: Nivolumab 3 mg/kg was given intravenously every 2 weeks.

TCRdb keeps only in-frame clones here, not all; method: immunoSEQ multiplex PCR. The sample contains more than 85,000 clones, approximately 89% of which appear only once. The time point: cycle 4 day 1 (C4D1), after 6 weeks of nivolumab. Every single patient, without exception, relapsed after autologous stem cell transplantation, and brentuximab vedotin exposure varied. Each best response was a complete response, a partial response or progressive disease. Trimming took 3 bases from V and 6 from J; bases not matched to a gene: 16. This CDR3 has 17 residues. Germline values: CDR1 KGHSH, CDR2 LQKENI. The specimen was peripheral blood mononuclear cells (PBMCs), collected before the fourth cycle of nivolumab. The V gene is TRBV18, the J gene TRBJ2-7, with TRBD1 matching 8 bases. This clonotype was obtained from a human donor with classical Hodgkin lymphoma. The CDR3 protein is CASSPYQGASDLSEQYF. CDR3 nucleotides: TGTGCCAGCTCACCTTATCAGGGGGCGTCCGACCTCAGCGAGCAGTACTTC. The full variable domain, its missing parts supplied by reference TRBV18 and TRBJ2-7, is NAGVMQNPRHLVRRRGQEARLRCSPMKGHSHVYWYRQLPEEGLKFMVYLQKENIIDESGMPKERFSAEFPKEGPSILRIQQVVRGDSAAYFCASSPYQGASDLSEQYFGPGTRLTVT.